This is a list of T cell receptor beta chains from one sample in a study of somatic mutations in cytotoxic T cells in rheumatoid arthritis. TCRdb's copy holds only in-frame clones and misses some; the assay was immunoSEQ multiplex PCR. The sample consists of more than 15,000 clones, less than 75% of them appearing once. What was sequenced was CD8+ T cells sorted from blood. These receptors all stem from a woman aged 60 to 75 in good health. CDR3s leave out the opening cysteine and the closing phenylalanine or tryptophan.

>TRBJ2-7|TRBV5-5
ASSRDGDYEQY
>TRBJ2-1|TRBV16
ASSQSPGGPDEQF
>TRBJ1-5|TRBV5-5
ASRSYSNQPQH
>TRBJ2-5|TRBV18
ASSPRKDRAPETQY
>TRBJ1-1|TRBV28
ASSPPRYRGTEAF
>TRBJ2-1|TRBV6-1
ASSVRSGGYEQF
>TRBJ1-2|TRBV6-1
ASSEYSGYGYT
>TRBJ1-2|TRBV15
ATSPKWVTHYGYT
>TRBJ2-7|TRBV5-5
ASNLWGDSYEQY
>TRBJ1-1|TRBV27
ASSLKQGWVEAF
>TRBJ1-5|TRBV13
ASSSGTAKPQH
>TRBJ2-7|TRBV7-9
ASSLETYHEQY
>TRBJ1-2|TRBV27
ASSLSAGGVYGYT